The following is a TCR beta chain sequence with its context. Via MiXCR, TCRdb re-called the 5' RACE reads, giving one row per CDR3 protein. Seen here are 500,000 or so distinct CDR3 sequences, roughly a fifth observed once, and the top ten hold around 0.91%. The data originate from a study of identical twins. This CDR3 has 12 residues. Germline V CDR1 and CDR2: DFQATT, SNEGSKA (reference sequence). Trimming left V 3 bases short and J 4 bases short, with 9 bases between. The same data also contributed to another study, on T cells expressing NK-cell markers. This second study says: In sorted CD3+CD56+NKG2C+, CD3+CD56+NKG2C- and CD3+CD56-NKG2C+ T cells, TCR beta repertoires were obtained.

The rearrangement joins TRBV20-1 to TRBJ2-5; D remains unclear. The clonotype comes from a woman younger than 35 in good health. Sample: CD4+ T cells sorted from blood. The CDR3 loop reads CSASSLPETQYF. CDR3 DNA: TGCAGTGCTAGTTCGCTGCCAGAGACCCAGTACTTC.